This T cell receptor beta chain was recovered during a study of shared clonotypes between healthy human individuals. Points on this clone: Antigen unknown.

Germline CDR1 and CDR2: SGHRS and YFSETQ. This CDR3 spans 14 amino acids. V gave up 1 base and J gave up 5 bases, with 7 bases separating them. Some clones are missing from TCRdb's copy, which holds only in-frame ones; the method was immunoSEQ multiplex PCR. The sample contains roughly 2.4 million clones, 95% of which appear only once. The study, taken as a whole, reports: Researchers found naive subsets generally carried larger estimated richness than memory subsets. The diversity represented, both genetic and in exposure history, was limited by few donors.

The sample consisted of naive CD4+ T cells sorted from blood. The subset: CD45RA+ positively selected. The chain is built from TRBV5-1 and TRBJ1-6, with D unresolved. This receptor was obtained from a young man in good health. This CDR3 is CASSLSPNNSPLHF. In DNA form, the CDR3 reads TGCGCCAGCAGCTTGTCCCCCAATAATTCACCCCTCCACTTT.